This paragraph reports one TCR beta chain. In the original analysis: Cell counts per sample came from amplifying reference gene primers. Assay: immunoSEQ multiplex PCR; the TCRdb copy retains only in-frame clones and omits some. V and J calls and clone size are given by that table; D and trimming were obtained from the DNA. The table shows some 20,000 clones, with over 75% occurring only once. This sample is drawn from a study of blood T cell repertoires in COVID-19. Study information: COVID-19 samples collected from the United States, Italy and Spain covered acute and convalescent phases. In each case, the material was cDNA or gDNA derived from T cells, B-cell-depleted T cells, or PBMCs.

CDR3 length: 14 residues. Sequenced sample: peripheral blood. The TCR sequence derives from a man over 45 with active COVID-19. The gene calls are TRBV1 and TRBJ1-1; the table's TRBD1 call for D was not verified on the DNA. TRBV1 is a pseudogene. The DNA for the CDR3 is TGCACCAGCACCAAGGTAACAGGGGCCTTTGAAGCTTTCTTT. This codes for CTSTKVTGAFEAFF.